These T cell receptor beta chains were read from a single sample in a study of T-cell memory formation after mild COVID-19. TCRdb itself ran the 5' RACE reads through MiXCR, one entry per CDR3 protein. This table holds approximately 230,000 distinct CDR3 sequences, 15% to 20% found once. The specimen was PBMCs or a T cell subset sorted from them (not recorded which). These receptors were taken from a man aged 18-30 years who had mild COVID-19 (a few samples of this study predate the infection). Cell type and time point are not known. Both conserved end residues are part of each CDR3. The D gene is left open where the match is weak. Expanded clones get a size class; other rows say once, few or many, or leave the size out.

d_gene	v_gene	abundance	j_gene	CDR3nt	CDR3aa
-	TRBV7-6	few	TRBJ1-1	TGTGCCAGCAGCTTAGGATACGGGGGGGAAGCTTTCTTT	CASSLGYGGEAFF
-	TRBV12-3/TRBV12-4	-	TRBJ1-2	TGTGCCAGCAGTTTAAGGCCCCCGAGCTACACCTTC	CASSLRPPSYTF
-	TRBV9	-	TRBJ1-1	TGTGCCAGCAGCGTAGGTGAAGGTGGTGCTTTCTTT	CASSVGEGGAFF
-	TRBV4-2	-	TRBJ2-5	TGTGCCAGCAGCCCAGACTGGGGTTCGAAGACCCAGTACTTC	CASSPDWGSKTQYF
-	TRBV20-1	many	TRBJ1-5	TGCAGTGCTAGAATGGCACCAAATCAGCCCCAGCATTTT	CSARMAPNQPQHF
-	TRBV12-3/TRBV12-4	many	TRBJ1-1	TGTGCCAGCCGCATAACTGAAGCTTTCTTT	CASRITEAFF
TRBD1	TRBV12-5	few	TRBJ2-3	TGTGCTAGTGGTTTGGTACTGAGGGGGCGCTCAGATACGCAGTATTTT	CASGLVLRGRSDTQYF
-	TRBV6-5	few	TRBJ1-1	TGTGCCAGCAGGCGGACCTTCTTGGCGGACACTGAAGCTTTCTTT	CASRRTFLADTEAFF
TRBD2	TRBV20-1	-	TRBJ2-3	TGCAGTGCTAGAAGCGGGGCGGGCACAGATACGCAGTATTTT	CSARSGAGTDTQYF
-	TRBV15	few	TRBJ1-4	TGTGCCACCAGCAGAGGAACGGGGGCAACTAATGAAAAACTGTTTTTT	CATSRGTGATNEKLFF
-	TRBV9	few	TRBJ1-2	TGTGCCAGCAGCACCCGGGCCTCTCCTGATGGCTACACCTTC	CASSTRASPDGYTF
-	TRBV7-2	few	TRBJ1-2	TGTGCCAGCAGCCCTTCTTATTTAAACTATGGCTACACCTTC	CASSPSYLNYGYTF
-	TRBV20-1	few	TRBJ2-4	TGCAGTGCTAGAAAAAGGGGCCCATATATCATTCAGTACTTC	CSARKRGPYIIQYF
-	TRBV4-1	-	TRBJ1-3	TGCGCCAGCAGCCAAAGGACACCCGGAAACACCATATATTTT	CASSQRTPGNTIYF
-	TRBV7-2	-	TRBJ2-2	TGTGCCAGCAGCTCTATGTCGGGGCGACCGAACACCGGGGAGCTGTTTTTT	CASSSMSGRPNTGELFF
TRBD1	TRBV7-2	-	TRBJ1-2	TGTGCCAGCAGCTTGACTCGGGACAGGGCTCCAGGTGGCTACACCTTC	CASSLTRDRAPGGYTF
-	TRBV29-1	-	TRBJ1-5	TGCAGCGTTGGAGATATGGCAGGGCAGCCCCAGCATTTT	CSVGDMAGQPQHF
-	TRBV7-9	-	TRBJ2-1	TGTGCCAGCAGCCCGCAGTTCTTC	CASSPQFF
-	TRBV18	few	TRBJ2-7	TGTGCCAGCTCACCCTCCGGGACCGTCGGACAAGAGCAGTACTTC	CASSPSGTVGQEQYF
-	TRBV12-3/TRBV12-4	many	TRBJ2-2	TGTGCCAGCAGTTTAGCCGGGGGTAACACCGGGGAGCTGTTTTTT	CASSLAGGNTGELFF
-	TRBV27	-	TRBJ1-1	TGTGCCAGCAGTCTTCGCATGGGGAACACTGAAGCTTTCTTT	CASSLRMGNTEAFF
TRBD1	TRBV28	-	TRBJ1-1	TGTGCCAGCAGTTTTAACAGGGGTTACACTGAAGCTTTCTTT	CASSFNRGYTEAFF
-	TRBV27	-	TRBJ2-7	TGTGCCGCCGGCGAGCCGGGCCGGCTGGAGCAGTACTTC	CAAGEPGRLEQYF
-	TRBV5-1	-	TRBJ1-1	TGCGCCAGCAGCTCGGACCCGGGGTACACTGAAGCTTTCTTT	CASSSDPGYTEAFF
-	TRBV4-2	few	TRBJ1-6	TGTGCCAGCAGCCCCCGGAGGGGGGACGGCTCACCCCTCCACTTT	CASSPRRGDGSPLHF
-	TRBV24-1	-	TRBJ1-1	TGTGCCACCAGTGACGCGGCCGGAATCGTCTTT	CATSDAAGIVF
-	TRBV5-1	-	TRBJ1-3	TGCGCCAGCAGCTTGGTCGCAGGGGACGGAAACACCATATATTTT	CASSLVAGDGNTIYF
-	TRBV4-3	few	TRBJ2-1	TGCGCCAGCAGCCAAGACTTGTCTGAATACAATGAGCAGTTCTTC	CASSQDLSEYNEQFF
-	TRBV5-1	-	TRBJ2-1	TGCGCCAGCAGCCTCATGGGAGCGCAGTTCTTC	CASSLMGAQFF
-	TRBV7-2	few	TRBJ1-1	TGTGCCAGCAGCTTGGTGGCGGGGAAAGGGGCAGCTTTCTTT	CASSLVAGKGAAFF
TRBD2	TRBV20-1	many	TRBJ2-7	TGCAGTGCTAGAAGGGGCGGGGGGTTCTCCTACGAGCAGTACTTC	CSARRGGGFSYEQYF
TRBD2	TRBV10-3	-	TRBJ2-5	TGTGCCACCTGGGCGGGGGAAGAGACCCAGTACTTC	CATWAGEETQYF
-	TRBV7-9	few	TRBJ2-1	TGTGCCAGCAGCCTCAGGGGAGTGAATGAGCAGTTCTTC	CASSLRGVNEQFF